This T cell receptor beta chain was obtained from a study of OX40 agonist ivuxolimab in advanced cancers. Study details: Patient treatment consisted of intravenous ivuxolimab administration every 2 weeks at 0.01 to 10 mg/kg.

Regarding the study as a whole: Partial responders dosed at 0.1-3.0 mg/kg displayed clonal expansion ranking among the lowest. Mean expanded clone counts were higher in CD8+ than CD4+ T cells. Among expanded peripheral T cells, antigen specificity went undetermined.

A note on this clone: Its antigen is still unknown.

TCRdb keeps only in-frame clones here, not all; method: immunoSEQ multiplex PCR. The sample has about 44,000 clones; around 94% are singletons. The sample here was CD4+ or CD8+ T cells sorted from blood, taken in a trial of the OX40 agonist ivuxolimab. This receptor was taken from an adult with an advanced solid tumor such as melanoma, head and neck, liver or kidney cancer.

The CDR3 region is CASSGSSGRTANEQFF. The CDR3 DNA reads TGTGCCAGCAGCGGGTCTAGCGGTAGGACCGCAAATGAGCAGTTCTTC. This chain links TRBV13 with TRBJ2-1; TRBD2 agrees at 7 bases. Germline V gene sequence: CDR1 PRHDT, CDR2 FYEKMQ (reference sequence). V shed 5 bases and J 7 bases; nucleotides not matched to a gene: 14. The CDR3 is 16 residues long.